This is a list of T cell receptor beta chains from one sample in a study of T cells after somatic rescue of genetic block. This table comes from immunoSEQ multiplex PCR, and its TCRdb copy is limited to in-frame clones, with some not included. The data contain about 63,000 clones, just over 90% of them singletons. The sample consisted of peripheral blood mononuclear cells (PBMCs). The receptors were gathered from a man aged 35 to 55. Both conserved end residues are part of each CDR3. The D gene is left open where the match is weak. Expanded clones get a size class; other rows say once, few or many, or leave the size out.

v_gene,j_gene,abundance,d_gene,CDR3aa,CDR3nt
TRBV21-1,TRBJ2-7,-,-,CASSARDRVSEQYF,TGTGCCAGCAGCGCCCGGGACAGGGTATCCGAGCAGTACTTC
TRBV7-6,TRBJ2-6,-,TRBD1,CASSKKPGQNSGANVLTF,TGTGCCAGCAGCAAAAAGCCGGGACAGAATTCTGGGGCCAACGTCCTGACTTTC
TRBV19,TRBJ2-7,-,-,CASSIGQSSYEQYF,TGTGCCAGTAGTATCGGACAGAGCTCCTACGAGCAGTACTTC
TRBV18,TRBJ2-7,-,-,CASSRLEARGEQYF,TGTGCCAGCTCACGGTTAGAAGCCCGGGGCGAGCAGTACTTC
TRBV18,TRBJ2-7,-,-,CASSPSDGRAYEQYF,TGTGCCAGCTCACCCTCAGACGGACGAGCCTACGAGCAGTACTTC
TRBV27,TRBJ2-2,-,-,CASSFTGHMNTGELFF,TGTGCCAGCAGTTTTACGGGACACATGAACACCGGGGAGCTGTTTTTT
TRBV19,TRBJ2-1,-,TRBD2,CASTLLAGYNEQFF,TGTGCCAGTACCCTTCTAGCGGGGTACAATGAGCAGTTCTTC
TRBV29-1,TRBJ1-1,once,-,CSVERGQGRPEAFF,TGCAGCGTTGAAAGGGGTCAGGGGAGGCCTGAAGCTTTCTTT
TRBV6-5,TRBJ1-4,once,-,CASSYSMGEKLFF,TGTGCCAGCAGTTACTCTATGGGGGAAAAACTGTTTTTT
TRBV6-5,TRBJ2-5,-,-,CASSSRGEGATQYF,TGTGCCAGCAGTTCCCGCGGGGAGGGGGCGACCCAGTACTTC
TRBV27,TRBJ2-5,once,-,CASSKTGLAETQYF,TGTGCCAGCAGTAAGACAGGTTTAGCGGAGACCCAGTACTTC
TRBV4-1,TRBJ2-7,-,TRBD1,CASSGEATGRREQYF,TGCGCCAGCAGCGGAGAAGCGACAGGGCGTCGCGAGCAGTACTTC
TRBV6-1,TRBJ2-3,-,-,CASSDRGLENTQYF,TGTGCCAGCAGTGACCGCGGCCTCGAGAATACGCAGTATTTT
TRBV7-6,TRBJ2-2,-,-,CASSLGQGGTGELFF,TGTGCCAGCAGCTTAGGCCAGGGAGGCACCGGGGAGCTGTTTTTT
TRBV27,TRBJ1-1,once,TRBD1,CASSMPPTGAVNTEAFF,TGTGCCAGCAGTATGCCCCCGACAGGGGCAGTGAACACTGAAGCTTTCTTT
TRBV6-1,TRBJ1-4,-,-,CASSSGPWGEKLFF,TGTGCCAGCAGCTCCGGGCCCTGGGGTGAAAAACTGTTTTTT
TRBV7-2,TRBJ2-7,-,TRBD1,CASSLVSDREVYEQYF,TGTGCCAGCAGCTTAGTTTCGGACAGGGAAGTTTACGAGCAGTACTTC
TRBV20-1,TRBJ1-2,-,-,CSARGADGYTF,TGCAGTGCTAGAGGGGCGGATGGCTACACCTTC
TRBV7-9,TRBJ1-1,-,-,CASSLAQAGSAFF,TGTGCCAGCAGCTTAGCGCAGGCAGGCTCAGCTTTCTTT
TRBV30,TRBJ1-1,-,-,CAWSVQTNTEAFF,TGTGCCTGGAGTGTACAAACGAACACTGAAGCTTTCTTT
TRBV6-5,TRBJ1-3,once,-,CASSHRDTSGNTIYF,TGTGCCAGCAGTCACCGGGACACTTCTGGAAACACCATATATTTT
TRBV29-1,TRBJ2-7,once,-,CSATPGGTYEQYF,TGCAGCGCGACGCCTGGCGGAACCTACGAGCAGTACTTC
TRBV4-3,TRBJ2-2,-,-,CASSQENRGELFF,TGCGCCAGCAGCCAAGAAAATCGAGGGGAGCTGTTTTTT
TRBV27,TRBJ2-1,-,TRBD2,CANFHGTSGYNEQFF,TGTGCCAACTTTCACGGGACTAGCGGGTACAATGAGCAGTTCTTC
TRBV19,TRBJ1-5,-,TRBD1,CASSIGRGPNQPQHF,TGTGCCAGTAGTATAGGGAGGGGGCCCAATCAGCCCCAGCATTTT
TRBV5-1,TRBJ1-1,-,TRBD1,CASSGGQHTEAFF,TGCGCCAGCAGCGGGGGACAGCACACCGAAGCTTTCTTT
TRBV28,TRBJ2-7,-,TRBD2,CASSLGTSGRVEQYF,TGTGCCAGCTCTTTGGGTACTAGCGGGAGGGTTGAGCAGTACTTC
TRBV25-1,TRBJ1-2,once,TRBD1,CASSDPGGSPYGYTF,TGTGCCAGCAGTGATCCAGGGGGCTCCCCCTATGGCTACACCTTC
TRBV29-1,TRBJ2-1,few,-,CSVEVQSGTTPFF,TGCAGCGTTGAAGTACAATCCGGGACCACCCCGTTCTTC
TRBV25-1,TRBJ1-5,once,-,CASSRGNQPQHF,TGTGCCAGCAGTCGGGGGAATCAGCCCCAGCATTTT
TRBV5-1,TRBJ2-2,-,-,CASSLTDGVGELFF,TGCGCCAGCAGCCTAACGGACGGTGTCGGGGAGCTGTTTTTT
TRBV10-3,TRBJ1-2,few,-,CAIHNPGYGYTF,TGTGCCATTCACAACCCAGGGTATGGCTACACCTTC
TRBV10-1,TRBJ1-5,-,-,CASGEGTVLYVNQPQHF,TGCGCCAGCGGGGAAGGGACGGTTCTTTATGTCAATCAGCCCCAGCATTTT
TRBV27,TRBJ1-4,once,-,CASSSNEKLFF,TGTGCCAGCAGTTCTAATGAAAAACTGTTTTTT
TRBV4-1,TRBJ2-3,-,-,CASSQDTPARSTDTQYF,TGCGCCAGCAGCCAAGATACCCCAGCGCGTAGCACAGATACGCAGTATTTT
TRBV11-2,TRBJ1-2,-,-,CASSLFSSVNYGYTF,TGTGCCAGCAGCTTATTCTCCTCAGTGAACTATGGCTACACCTTC
TRBV4-1,TRBJ1-3,-,-,CASSQVPSSGNTIYF,TGCGCCAGCAGCCAAGTTCCGAGCTCTGGAAACACCATATATTTT
TRBV6-6,TRBJ2-7,few,TRBD1,CASRETGGAYEQYF,TGTGCCAGCAGGGAGACAGGGGGCGCCTACGAGCAGTACTTC
TRBV6-6,TRBJ2-1,-,-,CASRDTRGAVYNEQFF,TGTGCCAGCAGGGACACCAGGGGGGCTGTATACAATGAGCAGTTCTTC
TRBV4-2,TRBJ2-7,-,-,CASSHRPNEQYF,TGTGCCAGCAGCCACCGCCCCAACGAGCAGTACTTC
TRBV6-1,TRBJ2-7,-,-,CASRGGGTSYEQYF,TGTGCCAGCCGGGGTGGGGGGACGTCCTACGAGCAGTACTTC
TRBV7-9,TRBJ2-1,-,-,CASSGTRGPDNEQFF,TGTGCCAGCAGCGGTACTAGGGGCCCGGACAATGAGCAGTTCTTC
TRBV5-1,TRBJ2-3,-,TRBD2,CASSVRLAGREDTQYF,TGCGCCAGCAGCGTCCGACTAGCGGGAAGGGAAGATACGCAGTATTTT
TRBV6-6,TRBJ1-5,-,-,CARGPWQPQHF,TGTGCCAGGGGCCCGTGGCAGCCCCAGCATTTT
TRBV5-1,TRBJ2-3,once,-,CASRQEYRTDTQYF,TGCGCCAGCAGGCAGGAATATCGCACAGATACGCAGTATTTT
TRBV19,TRBJ2-3,-,TRBD2,CASSSSGSTDTQYF,TGTGCCAGTAGTTCTAGCGGGAGCACAGATACGCAGTATTTT
TRBV5-4,TRBJ2-7,once,TRBD1,CASSSRTGASYEQYF,TGTGCCAGCAGCTCCCGGACAGGGGCCTCCTACGAGCAGTACTTC
TRBV7-9,TRBJ2-7,-,-,CASSLGRNEQYF,TGTGCCAGCAGCTTAGGGCGGAACGAGCAGTACTTC
TRBV19,TRBJ2-7,-,TRBD1,CASSISPGTGNYEQYF,TGTGCCAGTAGTATTTCCCCCGGGACAGGAAACTACGAGCAGTACTTC
TRBV27,TRBJ2-6,-,-,CASSPQGDSGANVLTF,TGTGCCAGCAGCCCTCAAGGGGACTCTGGGGCCAACGTCCTGACTTTC
TRBV14,TRBJ2-4,-,-,CASSQVRGRNIQYF,TGTGCCAGCAGCCAAGTGCGGGGGCGGAACATTCAGTACTTC
TRBV11-3,TRBJ2-3,-,TRBD1,CASRKGQGADTQYF,TGTGCCAGCAGAAAGGGACAGGGCGCGGATACGCAGTATTTT
TRBV28,TRBJ2-7,once,TRBD2,CASSPTSGSYEQYF,TGTGCCAGCAGTCCTACTAGCGGGAGTTACGAGCAGTACTTC
TRBV18,TRBJ2-2,-,TRBD1,CASSPPGQLNTGELFF,TGTGCCAGCTCACCTCCGGGACAGCTGAACACCGGGGAGCTGTTTTTT
TRBV27,TRBJ2-1,once,-,CASSATAGSYNEQFF,TGTGCCAGCAGTGCGACCGCCGGCTCCTACAATGAGCAGTTCTTC
TRBV6-1,TRBJ1-1,-,-,CASSDVPFTEAFF,TGTGCCAGCAGTGATGTTCCTTTCACTGAAGCTTTCTTT